The sequence of this TCR beta chain was determined in a study of CD8 T cells in Susac syndrome. Germline lookup yields CDR1 MNHEY and CDR2 SVGEGT. Trimming cost V 2 bases and J 2 bases; bases outside gene matches: 11. The CDR3 runs 17 residues. An input of about 0.5 to 1 ug of RNA was subjected to reverse transcription using random hexamers. One entry per CDR3 protein results from TCRdb running MiXCR on the immunoSEQ multiplex PCR reads. The repertoire has about 300,000 distinct CDR3 sequences, 89% of them found once; the top ten carry under 0.2%. The receptor was isolated from a human donor with multiple sclerosis. Sequencing input: CD8+ T cells from PBMCs. The chain employs TRBV6-2 or TRBV6-3 and TRBJ2-7; 8 bases fit TRBD1. The CDR3 DNA reads as TGTGCCAGCAGTTACGCGTCTGGGAGACAGGGGACCTACGAGCAGTACTTC. It yields the protein CASSYASGRQGTYEQYF.